The T cell receptor (beta chain) under discussion was sequenced for a study of identical twins. The V end was cut by 10 bases, the J end by 10 bases, with 20 bases between. CDR1 is SGHTA and CDR2 is FQGNSA in the germline V gene. The CDR3 consists of 12 residues. MiXCR, run by TCRdb on the 5' RACE reads, gives a single entry per CDR3 protein. There are roughly 1.6 million distinct CDR3 sequences in the sample; around a third occur only once, and around 0.25% lies in the top ten. The gene calls are TRBV7-2 and TRBJ2-7; D unclear. Material: cord blood. The origin of this receptor is a newborn girl in good health. This CDR3 reads CANHFRCQVQYF. In DNA, the CDR3 is TGTGCCAACCACTTCCGCTGTCAAGTCCAGTACTTC.